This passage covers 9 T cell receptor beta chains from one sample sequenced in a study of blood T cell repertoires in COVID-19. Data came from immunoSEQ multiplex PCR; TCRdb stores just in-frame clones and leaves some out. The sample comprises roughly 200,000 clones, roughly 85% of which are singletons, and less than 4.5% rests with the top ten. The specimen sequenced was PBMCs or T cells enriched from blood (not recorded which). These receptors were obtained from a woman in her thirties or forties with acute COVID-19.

This CDR3 is CASNLNNRGVGYTF. DNA for the CDR3: TGTGCCAGCAACCTGAACAACAGGGGCGTTGGCTACACCTTC. This sequence joins TRBV6-6 and TRBJ1-2; TRBD1 aligns across 7 bases. The ends lost 7 bases at V and 7 bases at J; junction bases unmatched: 12. This CDR3 comprises 14 residues. CDR1 is MNHNY and CDR2 is SVGAGI in the germline V gene (reference sequence).

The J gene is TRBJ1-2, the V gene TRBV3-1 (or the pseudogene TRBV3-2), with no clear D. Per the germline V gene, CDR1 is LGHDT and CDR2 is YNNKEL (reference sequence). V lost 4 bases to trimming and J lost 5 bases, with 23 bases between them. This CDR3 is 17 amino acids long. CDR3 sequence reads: CASSPKLQALKAYGYTF. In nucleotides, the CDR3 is TGTGCCAGCAGCCCCAAACTTCAGGCTCTGAAGGCGTATGGCTACACCTTC.

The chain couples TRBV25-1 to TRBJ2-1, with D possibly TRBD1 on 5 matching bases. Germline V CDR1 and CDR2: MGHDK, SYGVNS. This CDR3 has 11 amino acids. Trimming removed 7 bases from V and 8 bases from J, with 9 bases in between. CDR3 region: CASTTGYEQFF. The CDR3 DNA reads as TGTGCCAGCACTACAGGTTATGAGCAGTTCTTC. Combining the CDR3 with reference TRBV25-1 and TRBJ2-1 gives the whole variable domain EADIYQTPRYLVIGTGKKITLECSQTMGHDKMYWYQQDPGMELHLIHYSYGVNSTEKGDLSSESTVSRIRTEHFPLTLESARPSHTSQYLCASTTGYEQFFGPGTRLTVL.

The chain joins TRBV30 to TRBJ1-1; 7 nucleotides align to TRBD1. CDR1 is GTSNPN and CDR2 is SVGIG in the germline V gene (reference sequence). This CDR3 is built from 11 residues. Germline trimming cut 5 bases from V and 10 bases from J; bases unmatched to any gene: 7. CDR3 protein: CAWGDRKGAFF. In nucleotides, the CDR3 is TGTGCCTGGGGGGACAGAAAGGGAGCTTTCTTT. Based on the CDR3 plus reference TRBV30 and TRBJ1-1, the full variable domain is SQTIHQWPATLVQPVGSPLSLECTVEGTSNPNLYWYRQAAGRGLQLLFYSVGIGQISSEVPQNLSASRPQDRQFILSSKKLLLSDSGFYLCAWGDRKGAFFGQGTRLTVV.

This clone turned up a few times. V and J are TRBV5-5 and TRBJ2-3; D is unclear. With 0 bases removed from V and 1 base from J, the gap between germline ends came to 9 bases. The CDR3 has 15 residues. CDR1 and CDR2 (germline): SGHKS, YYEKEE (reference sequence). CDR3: CASSLEAGRTDTQYF. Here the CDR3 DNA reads TGTGCCAGCAGCTTGGAGGCAGGCCGCACAGATACGCAGTATTTT.

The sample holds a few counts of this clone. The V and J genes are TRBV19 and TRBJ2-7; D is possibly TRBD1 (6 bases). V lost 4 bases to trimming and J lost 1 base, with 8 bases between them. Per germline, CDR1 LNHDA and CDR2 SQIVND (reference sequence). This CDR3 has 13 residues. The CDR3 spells CASSRGQSYEQYF. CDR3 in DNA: TGTGCCAGTAGTAGAGGACAGTCCTACGAGCAGTACTTC.

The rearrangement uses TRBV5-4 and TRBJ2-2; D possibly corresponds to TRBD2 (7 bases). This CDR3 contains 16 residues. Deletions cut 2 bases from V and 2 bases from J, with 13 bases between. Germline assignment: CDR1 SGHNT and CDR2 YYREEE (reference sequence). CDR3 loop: CASSLGSGGNTGELFF. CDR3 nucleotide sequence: TGTGCCAGCAGCTTAGGTTCGGGGGGCAACACCGGGGAGCTGTTTTTT.

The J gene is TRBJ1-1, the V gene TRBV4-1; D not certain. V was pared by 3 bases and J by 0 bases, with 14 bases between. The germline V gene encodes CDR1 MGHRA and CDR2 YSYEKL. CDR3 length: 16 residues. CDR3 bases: TGCGCCAGCAGCCAGTTCCGATTGAGATTGAACACTGAAGCTTTCTTT. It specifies CASSQFRLRLNTEAFF.

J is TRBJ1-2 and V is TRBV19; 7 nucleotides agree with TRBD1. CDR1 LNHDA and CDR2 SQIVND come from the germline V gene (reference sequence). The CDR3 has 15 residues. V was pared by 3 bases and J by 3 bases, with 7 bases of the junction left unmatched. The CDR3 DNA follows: TGTGCCAGTAGTATTTCTCCAGGGGGGCACTATGGCTACACCTTC. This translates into CASSISPGGHYGYTF.